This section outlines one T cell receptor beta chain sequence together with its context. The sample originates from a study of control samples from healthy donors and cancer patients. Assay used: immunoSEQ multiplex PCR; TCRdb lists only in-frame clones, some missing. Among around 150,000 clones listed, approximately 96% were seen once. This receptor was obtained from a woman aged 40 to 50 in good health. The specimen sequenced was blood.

Here the CDR3 reads CASSYSAVNNQPQHF. CDR3 nucleotide sequence: TGTGCCAGCAGTTACTCGGCAGTAAACAATCAGCCCCAGCATTTT. The V and J genes are TRBV6-2 or TRBV6-3 and TRBJ1-5; D remains ambiguous. This CDR3 contains 15 residues. The V end was cut by 0 bases, the J end by 3 bases, with 9 bases between. The germline gives CDR1 MNHEY, CDR2 SVGEGT.